This is a list of T cell receptor beta chains from one sample in a study of blood T cell repertoires in COVID-19. Assay used: immunoSEQ multiplex PCR; TCRdb lists only in-frame clones, some missing. The table records approximately 150,000 clones, more than 70% of them present only once. The material sequenced was peripheral blood. The receptors stem from a human donor in a cohort sampled during active COVID-19. The CDR3 runs from the conserved cysteine through the conserved F or W. D genes are given only for firm matches. Some rows have no size entry. The others give once, few or many, or a class for an expanded clone.

cdr3_aa clone_size d_call j_call v_call
CASSYEGLSEAFF - - TRBJ1-1 TRBV6-5
CASKKDRDYEKLFF - TRBD1 TRBJ1-4 TRBV6-5
CSASHGSTEAFF - - TRBJ1-1 TRBV20-1
CASTGGRGYTF - TRBD1 TRBJ1-2 TRBV7-9
CASSLDRAGYEQYF - TRBD1 TRBJ2-7 TRBV5-1
CASSLLRQGRNEQYF - - TRBJ2-7 TRBV7-3
CASSLGRGRYEQYF - - TRBJ2-7 TRBV5-6
CASSQETSGGVGTQYF - TRBD2 TRBJ2-5 TRBV4-1
CASSLNGQSYEQYF - - TRBJ2-7 TRBV7-9
CASSLGGGMNTEAFF - - TRBJ1-1 TRBV4-1
CASSLSGTGAPWPGNQPQHF - TRBD1 TRBJ1-5 TRBV28
CASSVAGQGLTEAFF - TRBD1 TRBJ1-1 TRBV9
CATSRDRGWDEKLFF - - TRBJ1-4 TRBV15
CSVETWSLEQYF - - TRBJ2-7 TRBV29-1
CASSDALGGRPYEQYF - TRBD1 TRBJ2-7 TRBV2
CASSPLYSGGRLSTDTQYF once TRBD2 TRBJ2-3 TRBV7-8
CASSQDRGVYNEQFF - TRBD2 TRBJ2-1 TRBV3-1/TRBV3-2
CASSQAPTNSGNTIYF once - TRBJ1-3 TRBV4-1
CASSVSGQGFLSYEQYF - TRBD1 TRBJ2-7 TRBV27
CASSPGTGTYEQYF - TRBD1 TRBJ2-7 TRBV9
CASSPLASQTSYEQYF once - TRBJ2-7 TRBV6-2/TRBV6-3
CASSLTPRGGYTF - - TRBJ1-2 TRBV12-3/TRBV12-4
CASRPVGANTGELFF once - TRBJ2-2 TRBV27
CASSPNRGPNYGYTF - TRBD1 TRBJ1-2 TRBV18
CASSLDWTGSHTDTQYF - TRBD1 TRBJ2-3 TRBV11-3
CASSSPGIGNEQFF - - TRBJ2-1 TRBV27
CASSSRTGGTNEQFF few TRBD1 TRBJ2-1 TRBV7-3
CASSYGGAYQETQYF - - TRBJ2-5 TRBV6-2/TRBV6-3
CASSYGQGPYEQYF - - TRBJ2-7 TRBV6-5
CASKTPGKYEQYF once - TRBJ2-7 TRBV7-8
CASSPSRWISYEQYF - - TRBJ2-7 TRBV27
CASSLSGVYNEQFF once - TRBJ2-1 TRBV7-3
CASSPGFFGTEAFF few - TRBJ1-1 TRBV6-5
CASSLASGTASYEQYF once TRBD1 TRBJ2-7 TRBV27
CASSPGAGGLDEQFF once TRBD2 TRBJ2-1 TRBV7-2
CASSAEGDGTEAFF many - TRBJ1-1 TRBV9
CASRTSGGSNEQFF - TRBD2 TRBJ2-1 TRBV2
CASSLQGTGTEAFF - TRBD1 TRBJ1-1 TRBV5-1
CASSRGTSAETQYF - TRBD2 TRBJ2-5 TRBV19
CASTSLAVSTDTQYF - TRBD2 TRBJ2-3 TRBV6-5
CASSNRVNTGELFF - - TRBJ2-2 TRBV18